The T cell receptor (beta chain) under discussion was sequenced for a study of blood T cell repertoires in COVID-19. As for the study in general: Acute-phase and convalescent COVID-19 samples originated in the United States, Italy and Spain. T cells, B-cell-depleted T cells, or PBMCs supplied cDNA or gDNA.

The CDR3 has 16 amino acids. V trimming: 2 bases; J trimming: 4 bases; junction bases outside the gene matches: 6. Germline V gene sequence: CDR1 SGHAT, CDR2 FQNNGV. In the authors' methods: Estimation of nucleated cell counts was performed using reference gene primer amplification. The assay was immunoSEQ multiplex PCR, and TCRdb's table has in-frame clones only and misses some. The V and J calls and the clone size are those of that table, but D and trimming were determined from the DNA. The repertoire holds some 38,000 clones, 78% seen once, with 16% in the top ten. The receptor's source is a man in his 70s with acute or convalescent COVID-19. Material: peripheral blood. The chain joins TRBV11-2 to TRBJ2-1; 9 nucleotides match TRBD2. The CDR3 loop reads CASSLSAGGPYNEQFF. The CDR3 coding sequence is TGTGCCAGCAGCTTATCGGCGGGAGGGCCTTACAATGAGCAGTTCTTC.